This T cell receptor beta chain derives from a study of OX40 agonist ivuxolimab in advanced cancers. Study-level points and caveats: Within 6 weeks, CD4+ and CD8+ blood T cells expanded clonally at 0.1 to 3.0 mg/kg.

In this sample, this clone turned up many times. What it recognizes is unknown. TCRdb keeps only in-frame clones here, not all; method: immunoSEQ multiplex PCR. The sample records around 19,000 clones, 80% to 90% being singletons. The CDR3 has 12 amino acids. CDR1 and CDR2 from the germline V gene are SGHNT and YENEEA. With 4 bases removed from V and 4 bases from J, the gap between germline ends came to 6 bases. The chain combines TRBV11-3 with TRBJ2-3; D not resolved. This receptor was taken from an adult with an advanced solid tumor such as melanoma, head and neck, liver or kidney cancer. The sample here was CD4+ or CD8+ T cells sorted from blood, taken in a trial of the OX40 agonist ivuxolimab. The CDR3 bases are TGTGCCAGCAGCTCGTGGGCAGATACGCAGTATTTT. It specifies CASSSWADTQYF.